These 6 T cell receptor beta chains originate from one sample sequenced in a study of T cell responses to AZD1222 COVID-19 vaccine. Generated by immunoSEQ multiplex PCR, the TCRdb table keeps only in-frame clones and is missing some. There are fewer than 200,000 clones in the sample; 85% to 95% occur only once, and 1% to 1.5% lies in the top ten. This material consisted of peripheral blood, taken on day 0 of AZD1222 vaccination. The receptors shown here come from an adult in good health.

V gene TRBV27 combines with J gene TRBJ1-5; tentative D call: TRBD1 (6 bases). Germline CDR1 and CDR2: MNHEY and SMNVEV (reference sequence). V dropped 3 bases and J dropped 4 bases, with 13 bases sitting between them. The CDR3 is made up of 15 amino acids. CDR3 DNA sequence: TGTGCCAGCAGTTTCATGGCAGGGGAGAATCAGCCCCAGCATTTT. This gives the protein CASSFMAGENQPQHF.

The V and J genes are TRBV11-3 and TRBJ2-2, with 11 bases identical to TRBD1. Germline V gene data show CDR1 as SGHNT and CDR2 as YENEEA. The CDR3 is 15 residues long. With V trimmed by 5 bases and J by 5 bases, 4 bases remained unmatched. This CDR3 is CASSPGQGATGELFF. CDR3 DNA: TGTGCCAGCAGCCCCGGACAGGGGGCGACCGGGGAGCTGTTTTTT.

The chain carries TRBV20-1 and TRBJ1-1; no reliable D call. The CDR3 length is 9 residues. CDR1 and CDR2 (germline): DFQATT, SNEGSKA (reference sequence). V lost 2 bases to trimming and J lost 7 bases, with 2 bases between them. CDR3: CSARNEAFF. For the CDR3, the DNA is TGCAGTGCTAGAAATGAAGCTTTCTTT.

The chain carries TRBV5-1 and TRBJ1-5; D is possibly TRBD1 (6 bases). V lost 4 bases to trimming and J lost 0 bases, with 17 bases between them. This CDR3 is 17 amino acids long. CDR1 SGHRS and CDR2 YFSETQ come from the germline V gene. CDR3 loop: CASSRGAGESSNQPQHF. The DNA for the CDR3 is TGCGCCAGCAGCCGGGGGGCAGGCGAGAGTAGCAATCAGCCCCAGCATTTT.

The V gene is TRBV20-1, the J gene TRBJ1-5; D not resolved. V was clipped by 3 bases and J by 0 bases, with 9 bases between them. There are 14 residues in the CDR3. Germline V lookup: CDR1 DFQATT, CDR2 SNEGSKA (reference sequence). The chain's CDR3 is CSASNPSSNQPQHF. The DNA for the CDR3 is TGCAGTGCTAGTAACCCGAGTAGCAATCAGCCCCAGCATTTT.

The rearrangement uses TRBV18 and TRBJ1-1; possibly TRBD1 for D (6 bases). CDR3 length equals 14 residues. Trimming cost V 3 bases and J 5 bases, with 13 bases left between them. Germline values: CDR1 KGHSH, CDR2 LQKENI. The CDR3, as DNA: TGTGCCAGCTCACCCCGGGCAGGGGAGACTGAAGCTTTCTTT. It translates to CASSPRAGETEAFF. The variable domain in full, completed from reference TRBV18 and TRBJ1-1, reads NAGVMQNPRHLVRRRGQEARLRCSPMKGHSHVYWYRQLPEEGLKFMVYLQKENIIDESGMPKERFSAEFPKEGPSILRIQQVVRGDSAAYFCASSPRAGETEAFFGQGTRLTVV.